This T cell receptor (beta chain) was sequenced in a study of blood T cell repertoires in COVID-19. Study summary: Spain, Italy and the United States supplied samples that represented acute and convalescent COVID-19. From T cells, B-cell-depleted T cells, or PBMCs came the material, which was cDNA or gDNA.

As originally analysed: Counts of nucleated cells, estimated from reference gene primer amplification, were obtained. Sequenced by immunoSEQ multiplex PCR; TCRdb stores in-frame clones only, minus some. The V and J calls and clone size are taken from that table; D and trimming were inferred from the DNA. The sample includes over 150,000 clones, 80% to 85% of them seen just once. CDR3 size: 14 residues. Trimming took 1 base from V and 3 from J, leaving 9 bases between them. Per the germline V gene, CDR1 is SGHNT and CDR2 is YYREEE (reference sequence). This sequence originates from a man in his late teens or twenties with active or convalescent COVID-19. This chain uses TRBV5-4 with TRBJ2-3; tentative D call: TRBD1 (6 bases). Sequenced: peripheral blood. CDR3 protein: CASSLTGKTDTQYF. The CDR3 DNA reads as TGTGCCAGCAGCTTGACAGGGAAGACAGATACGCAGTATTTT.